The 3 T cell receptor beta chains presented below share a single source sample, sequenced in a study of blood T cell repertoires in COVID-19. Produced via immunoSEQ multiplex PCR; TCRdb's table is partial and in-frame only. The sample lists just over 250,000 clones; roughly nine tenths were seen once. Sequenced: peripheral blood. These TCRs come from a man aged 40-49 years who had recovered from COVID-19.

The rearrangement links TRBV14 to TRBJ2-1, with 10 bases matching TRBD2. J was trimmed by 10 bases and V by 0 bases; bases with no gene match: 6. The CDR3 sequence is 15 residues long. Germline V gene sequence: CDR1 SGHDN, CDR2 FVKESK. The CDR3 reads CASSQDIAGGAEQFF. CDR3 nucleotide sequence: TGTGCCAGCAGCCAAGATATAGCGGGAGGTGCAGAGCAGTTCTTC.

V is TRBV5-1 and J is TRBJ2-7, with TRBD1 matching 9 bases. Germline CDR1 reads SGHRS; CDR2 reads YFSETQ. The CDR3 runs 15 residues. J lost 3 bases, V lost 4 bases, and 8 bases had no gene match. The chain's CDR3 is CASSTWTGEHYEQYF. The CDR3 DNA reads as TGCGCCAGCAGCACCTGGACAGGGGAACACTACGAGCAGTACTTC.

The genes are TRBV11-2 and TRBJ2-1, with TRBD2 identical over 9 bases. CDR3 length: 17 amino acids. Germline V gene data show CDR1 as SGHAT and CDR2 as FQNNGV. Trimming took 3 bases from V and 7 from J; bases not matched to a gene: 13. The chain's CDR3 is CASSLVSGTSLLNEQFF. The CDR3 DNA is TGTGCCAGCAGCTTGGTAAGCGGGACTAGCTTGTTGAATGAGCAGTTCTTC.